This T cell receptor (beta chain) was captured in a study of control samples from healthy donors and cancer patients. The assay was immunoSEQ multiplex PCR, and TCRdb's table has in-frame clones only and misses some. The data contain 390,000 or so clones, over 75% of them singletons. CDR1 and CDR2 from the germline V gene are MDHEN and SYDVKM. The CDR3 has 14 residues. V was clipped by 7 bases and J by 1 base, with 10 bases between them. This TCR came from a middle-aged man with head and neck cancer. The rearrangement joins TRBV28 to TRBJ2-2; no clear D. The sequencing input was PBMCs. The CDR3 nucleotides are TGTGCCAGCAAGGTGTGGCAGAACACCGGGGAGCTGTTTTTT. Translating it yields CASKVWQNTGELFF. Drawing the rest from reference TRBV28 and TRBJ2-2, the complete variable domain is DVKVTQSSRYLVKRTGEKVFLECVQDMDHENMFWYRQDPGLGLRLIYFSYDVKMKEKGDIPEGYSVSREKKERFSLILESASTNQTSMYLCASKVWQNTGELFFGEGSRLTVL.